These 10 T cell receptor beta chains originate from one sample sequenced in a study of vaccination effects on CD4 cells after COVID-19. Profiling relied on immunoSEQ multiplex PCR, and the TCRdb table lists in-frame clones only, not all of them. The sample contains more than 55,000 clones, 78% of which appear only once. CD4+ T cell isolation took place after approximately 11 days of culture. Two-dose vaccination with either BNT162b2 or mRNA-1273 was given to the participants. The antigens of these receptors remain unknown. The specimen comprised CD4+ T cells from PBMCs cultured without peptide, sampled after COVID-19 vaccination. These receptors were collected from a human donor who received a COVID-19 vaccine.

This clone was observed a few times. The chain recombines TRBV28 with TRBJ1-6, with D tentatively TRBD1 (6 bases). The CDR3 sequence is 12 residues long. Looked up from germline, CDR1 is MDHEN and CDR2 is SYDVKM. With 6 bases removed from V and 9 bases from J, the gap between germline ends came to 9 bases. CDR3 amino acids: CASSGGGSPLHF. In DNA, the CDR3 is TGTGCCAGCAGCGGAGGGGGTTCACCCCTCCACTTT.

This clone occurred once. The chain carries TRBV7-9 and TRBJ2-1, with 10 bases lining up with TRBD2. Trimming took 5 bases from V and 9 from J; bases not matched to a gene: 19. The CDR3 spans 18 residues. CDR1 is SEHNR and CDR2 is FQNEAQ in the germline V gene (reference sequence). CDR3 protein: CASSQSGGLAGAGSEQFF. Here the CDR3 DNA reads TGTGCCAGCAGCCAATCCGGTGGGCTAGCGGGGGCGGGGAGTGAGCAGTTCTTC.

This clone was recorded only once. The genes are TRBV9 and TRBJ2-3; 7 positions agree with TRBD2. The CDR3 extends over 16 amino acids. V shed 0 bases and J 1 base; nucleotides not matched to a gene: 5. Looked up from germline, CDR1 is SGDLS and CDR2 is YYNGEE. Here the CDR3 DNA reads TGTGCCAGCAGCGTAGTATGGGGGGGAGGCACAGATACGCAGTATTTT. Its translation is CASSVVWGGGTDTQYF.

V and J are TRBV6-5 and TRBJ2-1; D remains unclear. V was shortened by 0 bases and J by 8 bases, with 14 bases between the two germline ends. The CDR3 has 15 residues. The germline V gene has CDR1 MNHEY and CDR2 SVGAGI. The CDR3 loop reads CASSYSGRLWDEQFF. CDR3 nucleotide sequence: TGTGCCAGCAGTTACTCTGGCAGGCTTTGGGATGAGCAGTTCTTC.

This chain connects TRBV19 to TRBJ2-7; D perhaps matches TRBD1 (5 bases). The ends were cut back, 3 bases at V and 3 bases at J, with 15 bases in the middle. The germline CDR1 and CDR2 sequences are LNHDA and SQIVND (reference sequence). The length of the CDR3 is 15 residues. CDR3 DNA sequence: TGTGCCAGTAGTATTTCTAAGGGGCACAACTACGAGCAGTACTTC. Protein product: CASSISKGHNYEQYF.

The chain has TRBV18 and TRBJ2-1; 14 bases are shared with TRBD2. J was trimmed by 9 bases and V by 3 bases; bases with no gene match: 1. CDR1 KGHSH and CDR2 LQKENI come from the germline V gene. This CDR3 has 14 residues. The CDR3 here is CASSPGTSGSEQFF. As DNA, the CDR3 is TGTGCCAGCTCACCTGGGACTAGCGGGAGTGAGCAGTTCTTC.

In this sample, this clone turned up once. The chain combines TRBV2 with TRBJ2-1, with D perhaps matching TRBD2 (6 bases). This CDR3 has 15 residues. Looked up from germline, CDR1 is SNHLY and CDR2 is FYNNEI. The V gene lost 2 bases and the J gene lost 7 bases, with 15 bases spanning the gap. This CDR3 is CASSEWGRGRNEQFF. CDR3 coding DNA: TGTGCCAGCAGTGAATGGGGGAGAGGGAGGAATGAGCAGTTCTTC.

The J gene is TRBJ1-5, the V gene TRBV5-1; D is perhaps TRBD1 (6 bases). This CDR3 contains 14 residues. The V end was cut by 0 bases, the J end by 3 bases, with 7 bases between. The germline V gene encodes CDR1 SGHRS and CDR2 YFSETQ. CDR3 sequence reads: CASSLGDTNQPQHF. CDR3 DNA sequence: TGCGCCAGCAGCTTGGGGGACACCAATCAGCCCCAGCATTTT. The complete variable domain, with remaining parts taken from reference TRBV5-1 and TRBJ1-5, reads KAGVTQTPRYLIKTRGQQVTLSCSPISGHRSVSWYQQTPGQGLQFLFEYFSETQRNKGNFPGRFSGRQFSNSRSEMNVSTLELGDSALYLCASSLGDTNQPQHFGDGTRLSIL.

This rearrangement joins TRBV6-2 or TRBV6-3 to TRBJ1-3, with D perhaps TRBD1 (5 bases). With 6 bases removed from V and 4 bases from J, the gap between germline ends came to 16 bases. Germline-derived CDR1 and CDR2 are MNHEY and SVGEGT. This CDR3 spans 15 amino acids. CDR3 nucleotides: TGTGCCAGCAGCACCGGGACCTTGGCGGGAAACACCATATATTTT. It yields the protein CASSTGTLAGNTIYF.

The rearrangement links TRBV9 to TRBJ2-2; TRBD1 agrees at 8 bases. CDR1 is SGDLS, CDR2 YYNGEE, per germline. The V segment lost 4 bases and the J segment 7 bases; nucleotides outside the gene matches: 3. The CDR3 is 13 amino acids. The CDR3 region has the DNA TGTGCCAGCAGCCAGGGGGCGAACGGGGAGCTGTTTTTT. This sequence encodes CASSQGANGELFF.